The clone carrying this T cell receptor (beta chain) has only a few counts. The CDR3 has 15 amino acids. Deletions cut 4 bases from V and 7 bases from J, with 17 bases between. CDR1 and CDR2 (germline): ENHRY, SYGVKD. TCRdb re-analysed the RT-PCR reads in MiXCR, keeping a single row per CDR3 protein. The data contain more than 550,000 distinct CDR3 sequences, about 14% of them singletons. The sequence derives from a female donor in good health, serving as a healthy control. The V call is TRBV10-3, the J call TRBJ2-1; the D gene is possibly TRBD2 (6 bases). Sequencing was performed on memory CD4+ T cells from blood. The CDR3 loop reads CAISVRGRLLNEQFF. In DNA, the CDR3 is TGTGCCATCAGTGTAAGAGGGAGGCTGCTAAATGAGCAGTTCTTC.